In its sample, the clone carrying this T cell receptor (beta chain) was seen many times. Sample time point: patch test 1, 2 weeks after DPC sensitization. The treatment: therapeutic diphenylcyclopropenone sensitization with weekly scalp DPC. This CDR3 is 16 amino acids long. Germline CDR1 MNHEY, CDR2 SVGAGI. Unmatched junction bases numbered 9, after V lost 0 bases and J lost 5 bases. The sample is drawn from a study of human T cells and chemical hapten exposure. Using its own MiXCR run on the RACE reads, TCRdb lists one record per CDR3 protein. The sample lists approximately 400,000 distinct CDR3 sequences; around 5% were seen once.

The chain uses TRBV6-5 and TRBJ2-7, with TRBD2 matching over 8 bases. This sequence was found in a woman between 45 and 65 years old with alopecia areata. Some clones in this sample may be carry-over from other donors' samples. Source: whole blood, taken in connection with sensitization to the hapten diphenylcyclopropenone (DPC). Written as DNA, the CDR3 is TGTGCCAGCAGTTACTCGAGGATTAGCGGGATTGACGAGCAGTACTTC. It codes for CASSYSRISGIDEQYF.